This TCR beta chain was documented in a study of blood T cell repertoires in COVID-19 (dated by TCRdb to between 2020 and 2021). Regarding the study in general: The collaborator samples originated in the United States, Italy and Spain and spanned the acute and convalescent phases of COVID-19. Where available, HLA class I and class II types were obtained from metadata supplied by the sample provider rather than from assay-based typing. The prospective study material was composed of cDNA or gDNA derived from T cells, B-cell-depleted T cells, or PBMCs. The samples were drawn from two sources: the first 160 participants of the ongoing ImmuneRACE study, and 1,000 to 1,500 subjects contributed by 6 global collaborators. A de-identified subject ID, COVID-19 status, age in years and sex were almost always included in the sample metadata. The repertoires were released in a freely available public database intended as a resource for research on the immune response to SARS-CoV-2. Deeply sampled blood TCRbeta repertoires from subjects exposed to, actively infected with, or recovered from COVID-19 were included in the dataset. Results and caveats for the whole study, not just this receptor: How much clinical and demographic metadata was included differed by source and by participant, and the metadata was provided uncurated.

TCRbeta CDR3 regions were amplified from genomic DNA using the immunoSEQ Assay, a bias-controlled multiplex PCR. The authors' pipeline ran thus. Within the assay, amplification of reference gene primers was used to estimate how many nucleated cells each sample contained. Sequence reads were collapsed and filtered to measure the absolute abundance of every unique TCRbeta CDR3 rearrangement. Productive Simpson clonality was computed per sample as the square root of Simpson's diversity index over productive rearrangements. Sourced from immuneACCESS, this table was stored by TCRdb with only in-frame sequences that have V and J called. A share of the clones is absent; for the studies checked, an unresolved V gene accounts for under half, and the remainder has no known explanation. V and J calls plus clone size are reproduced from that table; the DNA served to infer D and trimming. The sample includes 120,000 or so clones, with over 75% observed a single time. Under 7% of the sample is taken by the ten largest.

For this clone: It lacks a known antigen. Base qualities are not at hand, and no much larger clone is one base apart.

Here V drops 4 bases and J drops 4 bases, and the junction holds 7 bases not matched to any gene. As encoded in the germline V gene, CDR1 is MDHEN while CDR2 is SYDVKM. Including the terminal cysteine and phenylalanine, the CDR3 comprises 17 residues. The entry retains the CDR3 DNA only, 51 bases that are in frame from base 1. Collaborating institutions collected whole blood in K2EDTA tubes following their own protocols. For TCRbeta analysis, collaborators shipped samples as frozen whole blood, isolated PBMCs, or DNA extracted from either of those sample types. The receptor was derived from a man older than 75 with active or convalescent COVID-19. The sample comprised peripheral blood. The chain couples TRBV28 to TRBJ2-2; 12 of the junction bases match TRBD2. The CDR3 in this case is CASSSPLAGGSTGELFF. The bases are TGTGCCAGCAGTTCACCACTAGCGGGGGGCTCCACCGGGGAGCTGTTTTTT.